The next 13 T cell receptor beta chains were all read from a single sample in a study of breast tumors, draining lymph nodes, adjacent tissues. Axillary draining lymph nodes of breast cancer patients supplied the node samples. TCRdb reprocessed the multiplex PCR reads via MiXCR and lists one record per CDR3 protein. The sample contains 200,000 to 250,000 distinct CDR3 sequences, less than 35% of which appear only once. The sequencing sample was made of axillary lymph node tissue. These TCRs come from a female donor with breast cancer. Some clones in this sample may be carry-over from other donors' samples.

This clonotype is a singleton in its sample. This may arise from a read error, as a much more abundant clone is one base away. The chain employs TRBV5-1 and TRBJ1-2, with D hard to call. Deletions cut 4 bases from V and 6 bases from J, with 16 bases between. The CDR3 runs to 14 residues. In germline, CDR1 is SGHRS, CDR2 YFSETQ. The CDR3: CASSSEPGSDGYTF. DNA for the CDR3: TGCGCCAGCAGCAGCGAACCGGGGTCCGATGGCTACACCTTC.

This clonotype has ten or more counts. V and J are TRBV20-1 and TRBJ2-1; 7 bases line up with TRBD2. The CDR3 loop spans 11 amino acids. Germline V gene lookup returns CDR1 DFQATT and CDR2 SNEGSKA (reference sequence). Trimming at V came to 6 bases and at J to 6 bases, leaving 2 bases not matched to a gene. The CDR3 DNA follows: TGCAGTGCGAGACTAGCCAATGAGCAGTTCTTC. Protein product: CSARLANEQFF.

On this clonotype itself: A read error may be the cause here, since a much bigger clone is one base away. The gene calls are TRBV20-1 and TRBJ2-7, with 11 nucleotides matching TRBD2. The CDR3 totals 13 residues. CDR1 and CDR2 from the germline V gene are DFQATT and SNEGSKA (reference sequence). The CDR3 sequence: CSARLAGNYAQYF. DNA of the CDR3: TGCAGTGCCAGACTAGCGGGAAACTACGCGCAGTACTTC.

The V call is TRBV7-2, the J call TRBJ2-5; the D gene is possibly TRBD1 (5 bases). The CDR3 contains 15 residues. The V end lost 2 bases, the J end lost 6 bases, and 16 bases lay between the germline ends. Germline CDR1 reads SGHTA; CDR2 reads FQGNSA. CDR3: CASSLKGAEWKTQYF. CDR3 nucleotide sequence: TGTGCCAGCAGCTTAAAAGGGGCCGAATGGAAGACCCAGTACTTC.

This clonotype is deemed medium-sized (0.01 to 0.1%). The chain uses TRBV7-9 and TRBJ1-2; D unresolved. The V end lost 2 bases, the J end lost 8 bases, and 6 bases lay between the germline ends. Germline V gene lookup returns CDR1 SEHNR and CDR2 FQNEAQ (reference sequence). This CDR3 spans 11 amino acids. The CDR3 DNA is TGTGCCAGCAGCTTATGGGAAGGCTACACCTTC. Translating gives CASSLWEGYTF.

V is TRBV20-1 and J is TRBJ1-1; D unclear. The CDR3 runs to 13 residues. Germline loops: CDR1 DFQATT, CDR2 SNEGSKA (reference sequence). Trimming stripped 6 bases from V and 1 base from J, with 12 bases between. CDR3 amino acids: CSANTFPNTEAFF. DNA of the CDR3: TGCAGTGCAAACACCTTCCCGAACACTGAAGCTTTCTTT.

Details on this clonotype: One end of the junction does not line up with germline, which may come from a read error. CDR3 sequence (DNA): TGTGCCAGCAGTCACTCGAGGACTTTCTCCCCCCTCCACTTT. Protein sequence: CASSHSRTFSPLHF. The V and J genes are TRBV6-5 and TRBJ1-6; the D is unclear. Germline CDR1 is MNHEY and CDR2 is SVGAGI. The CDR3 is 14 amino acids.

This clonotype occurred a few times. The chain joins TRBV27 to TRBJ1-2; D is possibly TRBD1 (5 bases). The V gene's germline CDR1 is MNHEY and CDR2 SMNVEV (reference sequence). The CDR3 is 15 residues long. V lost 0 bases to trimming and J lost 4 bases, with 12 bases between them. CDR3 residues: CASSLSSLGLYGYTF. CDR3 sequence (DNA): TGTGCCAGCAGTTTATCGTCATTGGGGCTCTATGGCTACACCTTC.

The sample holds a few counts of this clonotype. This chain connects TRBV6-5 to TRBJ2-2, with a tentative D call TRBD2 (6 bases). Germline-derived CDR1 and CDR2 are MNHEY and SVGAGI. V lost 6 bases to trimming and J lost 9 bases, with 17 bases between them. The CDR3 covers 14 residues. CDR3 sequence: CASSRERSSRELFF. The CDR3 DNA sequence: TGTGCCAGCAGCCGGGAGAGGTCTTCCCGGGAGCTGTTTTTT.

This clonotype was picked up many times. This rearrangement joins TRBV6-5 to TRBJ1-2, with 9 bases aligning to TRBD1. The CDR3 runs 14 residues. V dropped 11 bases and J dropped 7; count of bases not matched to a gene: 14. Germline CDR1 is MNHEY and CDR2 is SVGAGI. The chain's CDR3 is CAVRRGQGFGGYTF. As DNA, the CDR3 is TGTGCCGTGCGGAGGGGACAGGGTTTTGGTGGCTACACCTTC.

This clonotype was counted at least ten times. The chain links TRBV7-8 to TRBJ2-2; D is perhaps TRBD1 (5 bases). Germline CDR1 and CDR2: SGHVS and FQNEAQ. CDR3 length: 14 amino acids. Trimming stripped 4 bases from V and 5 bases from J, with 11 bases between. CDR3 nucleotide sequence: TGTGCCAGCAGCTCCAATCAGGGAACCGGGGAGCTGTTTTTT. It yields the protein CASSSNQGTGELFF.

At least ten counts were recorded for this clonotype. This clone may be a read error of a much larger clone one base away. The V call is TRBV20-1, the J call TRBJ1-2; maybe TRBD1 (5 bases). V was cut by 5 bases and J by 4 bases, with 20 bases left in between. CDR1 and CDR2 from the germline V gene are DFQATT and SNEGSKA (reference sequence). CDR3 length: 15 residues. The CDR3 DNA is TGCAGTGCTGAGCCCCGACAGAGTCCCACCTATGGCTACACCTTC. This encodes CSAEPRQSPTYGYTF.

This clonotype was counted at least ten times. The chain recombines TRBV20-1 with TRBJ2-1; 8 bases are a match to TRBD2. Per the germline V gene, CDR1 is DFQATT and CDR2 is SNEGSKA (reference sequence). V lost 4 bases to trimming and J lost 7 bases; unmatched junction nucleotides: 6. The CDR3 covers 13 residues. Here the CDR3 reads CSAKRAGVNEQFF. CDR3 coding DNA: TGCAGTGCTAAGCGAGCGGGAGTTAATGAGCAGTTCTTC.